Listed below are T cell receptor beta chains from one sample, sequenced in a study of CD8+ T cells in alopecia areata. Sequencing used immunoSEQ multiplex PCR; TCRdb keeps in-frame clones, though not all of them. The table has about 120,000 clones, more than 45% seen once. The input for sequencing was CD4+ T cells sorted from blood, taken at week 4, from a patient treated with tofacitinib. Receptors were obtained from a human donor with alopecia areata. Both conserved end residues are part of each CDR3. The order of the fields is J gene, V gene, CDR3 length, D gene, clone size, CDR3 DNA, CDR3 protein. A D gene is named only where the DNA matches it firmly. Some rows mark clone size as missing; the rest say once, few, many or name a class of expanded clone.

TRBJ2-7 TRBV7-9 13 NA NA TGTGCCAGCAGCCCGCGGACCAGCCTCGAGCAGTACTTC CASSPRTSLEQYF
TRBJ1-4 TRBV23-1 15 NA few TGCGCCAGCAGCCAAATGTCGGGAAACGATGAAAAACTGTTTTTT CASSQMSGNDEKLFF
TRBJ2-1 TRBV9 13 TRBD1 few TGTGCCAGCAGCGAGACAGGGTTCAATGAGCAGTTCTTC CASSETGFNEQFF
TRBJ2-7 TRBV5-4 12 NA NA TGTGCCAGCAGCTCTAAGTCCTACGAGCAGTACTTC CASSSKSYEQYF
TRBJ2-3 TRBV29-1 14 TRBD2 NA TGCAGCGTTCTGCGGGGGGCCCACACAGATACGCAGTATTTT CSVLRGAHTDTQYF
TRBJ2-7 TRBV7-9 15 TRBD1 NA TGTGCCAGCAGCTTAAGGACAGGGGGCTGGGCCGAGCAGTACTTC CASSLRTGGWAEQYF
TRBJ2-4 TRBV21-1 13 NA NA TGTGCCAGCAGAAGGGGGACGGGGGACATTCAGTACTTC CASRRGTGDIQYF
TRBJ2-3 TRBV6-5 13 NA NA TGTGCCAGTTTAGAGCCCTTTGGGGATACGCAGTATTTT CASLEPFGDTQYF
TRBJ2-1 TRBV30 13 TRBD2 NA TGTGCCTGGGGACTAGCGGTCTACAATGAGCAGTTCTTC CAWGLAVYNEQFF
TRBJ1-1 TRBV29-1 14 NA NA TGCAGCGTTGGTCAGGGGAGAAGGGAGGCTGAAGCTTTCTTT CSVGQGRREAEAFF
TRBJ1-2 TRBV30 14 NA NA TGTGCCTGGAGCGCCCTGACGATGGGCTATGGCTACACCTTC CAWSALTMGYGYTF
TRBJ1-4 TRBV19 14 NA few TGTGCCAGCCTCCCGCGGGGAATGGATGAAAAACTGTTTTTT CASLPRGMDEKLFF
TRBJ1-2 TRBV30 14 NA NA TGTGCCTGGATCGACGGGGGCAGGAACTATGGCTACACCTTC CAWIDGGRNYGYTF
TRBJ2-3 TRBV19 14 TRBD2 NA TGTGCCAGTAGTATACTACGGGAGGCAGATACGCAGTATTTT CASSILREADTQYF
TRBJ1-5 TRBV27 15 TRBD1 NA TGTGCCAGCAGTCGACAGGGGGCTCGGGATCAGCCCCAGCATTTT CASSRQGARDQPQHF
TRBJ1-2 TRBV9 11 NA NA TGTGCCAGTACGCGGGACTATGGCTACACCTTC CASTRDYGYTF
TRBJ2-1 TRBV5-6 15 NA few TGTGCCAGCAGCCTTGGGCGGAGCACGTACAATGAGCAGTTCTTC CASSLGRSTYNEQFF
TRBJ1-5 TRBV6-5 12 NA NA TGTGCCAGCAGTTACTCGGGGGGGCCCCAGCATTTT CASSYSGGPQHF
TRBJ1-6 TRBV30 14 NA NA TGTGCCTGGAGTTCGGGGATAAGTTATTCACCCCTCCACTTT CAWSSGISYSPLHF
TRBJ1-3 TRBV5-1 15 NA NA TGCGCCAGCAGCTTGGCCAGCAACTCTGGAAACACCATATATTTT CASSLASNSGNTIYF
TRBJ1-1 TRBV30 12 NA NA TGTGCCGGGATGGGGATGAACACTGAAGCTTTCTTT CAGMGMNTEAFF
TRBJ1-2 TRBV5-6 12 NA NA TGTGCCAGCAGCATACGACAGCAGGGCTACACCTTC CASSIRQQGYTF